This T cell receptor (beta chain) was retrieved from a study of blood T cell repertoires in COVID-19. Study context: Sites in the United States, Italy and Spain provided acute and convalescent COVID-19 samples. PBMCs, B-cell-depleted T cells, or T cells provided the cDNA or gDNA that made up the material.

Source study methods: Cell counts per sample came from amplifying reference gene primers. Produced via immunoSEQ multiplex PCR; TCRdb's table is partial and in-frame only. V and J calls plus clone size are reproduced from that table; the DNA served to infer D and trimming. Among 9,000 to 10,000 clones listed, just over 75% were seen once. This clone turned up a few times. This CDR3 has 13 residues. Trimming stripped 1 base from V and 5 bases from J, with 4 bases between. Germline values: CDR1 SGHRS, CDR2 YFSETQ. The specimen sequenced was peripheral blood. This TCR came from a human donor in a cohort sampled during active COVID-19. The gene calls are TRBV5-1 and TRBJ1-6, with D unresolved. The chain's CDR3 is CASSLQDNSPLHF. The CDR3 DNA sequence: TGCGCCAGCAGCTTGCAGGATAATTCACCCCTCCACTTT.